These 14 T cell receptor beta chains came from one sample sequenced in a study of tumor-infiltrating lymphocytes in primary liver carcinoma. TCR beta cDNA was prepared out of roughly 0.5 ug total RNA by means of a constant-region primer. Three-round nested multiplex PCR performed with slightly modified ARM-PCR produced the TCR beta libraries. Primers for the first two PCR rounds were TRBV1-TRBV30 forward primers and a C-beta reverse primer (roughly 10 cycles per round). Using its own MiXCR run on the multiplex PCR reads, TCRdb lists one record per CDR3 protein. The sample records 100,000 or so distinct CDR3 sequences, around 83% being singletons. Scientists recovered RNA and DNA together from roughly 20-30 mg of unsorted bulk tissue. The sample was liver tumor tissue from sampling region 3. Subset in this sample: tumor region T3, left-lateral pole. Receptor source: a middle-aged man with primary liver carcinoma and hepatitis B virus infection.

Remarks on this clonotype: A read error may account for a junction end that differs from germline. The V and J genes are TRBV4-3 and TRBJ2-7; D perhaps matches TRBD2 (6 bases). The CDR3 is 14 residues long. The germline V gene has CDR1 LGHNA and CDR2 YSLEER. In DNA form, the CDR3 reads TGCACCAGCAGGCAAAGTGGGGGGTCCTACGAGCAGTACTTC. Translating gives CTSRQSGGSYEQYF.

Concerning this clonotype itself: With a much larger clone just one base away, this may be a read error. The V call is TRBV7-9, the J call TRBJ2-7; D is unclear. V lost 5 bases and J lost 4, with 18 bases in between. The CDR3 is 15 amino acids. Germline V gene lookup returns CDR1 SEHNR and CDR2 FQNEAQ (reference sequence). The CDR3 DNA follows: TGTGCCAGCAGCCCCCAGACAAGGAGCCTATACGAGCAGTACTTC. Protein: CASSPQTRSLYEQYF.

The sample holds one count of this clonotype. Written as DNA, the CDR3 is TGTGCCAGCTTCGGAATGGCAGGGGGCAACACTATAGCTTTCTTT. Translated: CASFGMAGGNTIAFF. The gene calls are TRBV6-6 and TRBJ1-1; TRBD1 matches 8 bases. The germline CDR1 and CDR2 sequences are MNHNY and SVGAGI (reference sequence). V shed 8 bases, J shed 10 bases, and the junction held 18 bases outside the gene matches. CDR3 length: 15 residues.

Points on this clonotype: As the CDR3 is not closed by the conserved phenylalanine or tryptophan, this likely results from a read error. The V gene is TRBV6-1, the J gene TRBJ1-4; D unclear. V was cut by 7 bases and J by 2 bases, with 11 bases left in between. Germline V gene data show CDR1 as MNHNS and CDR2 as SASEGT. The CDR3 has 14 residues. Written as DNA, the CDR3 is TGTGCCAGCACTATAATGGACACTAATGAAAAACTGTTTTCT. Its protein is CASTIMDTNEKLFS.

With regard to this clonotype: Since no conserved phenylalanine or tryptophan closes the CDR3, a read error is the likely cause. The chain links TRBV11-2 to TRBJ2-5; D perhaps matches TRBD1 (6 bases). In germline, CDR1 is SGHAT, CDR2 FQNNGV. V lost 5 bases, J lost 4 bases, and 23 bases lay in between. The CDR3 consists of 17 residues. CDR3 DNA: TGTGCCAGCAGCCCCCCGGGACAAGGGGCAGGGAGAGAGACCCAGTACTTA. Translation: CASSPPGQGAGRETQYL.

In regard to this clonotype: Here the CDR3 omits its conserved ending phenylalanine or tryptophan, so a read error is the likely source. This chain's CDR3 is CASSLNRGIAAAFI. The CDR3 DNA reads as TGTGCCAGCAGCTTAAATCGGGGGATAGCCGCAGCTTTCATT. This rearrangement joins TRBV11-1 to TRBJ1-1, with D possibly TRBD1 on 5 matching bases. V lost 2 bases to trimming and J lost 10 bases, with 17 bases between them. The length of the CDR3 is 14 residues. The germline gives CDR1 SGHAT, CDR2 FQDESV (reference sequence).

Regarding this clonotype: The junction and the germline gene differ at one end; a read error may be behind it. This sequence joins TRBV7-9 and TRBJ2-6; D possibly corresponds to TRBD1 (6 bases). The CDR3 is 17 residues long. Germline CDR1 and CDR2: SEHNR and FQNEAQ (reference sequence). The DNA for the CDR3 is TGTGCCAGTAGCCCCGACAGGTTAAGCTCTGGGGCTAACGTCCTGATTTTC. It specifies CASSPDRLSSGANVLIF.

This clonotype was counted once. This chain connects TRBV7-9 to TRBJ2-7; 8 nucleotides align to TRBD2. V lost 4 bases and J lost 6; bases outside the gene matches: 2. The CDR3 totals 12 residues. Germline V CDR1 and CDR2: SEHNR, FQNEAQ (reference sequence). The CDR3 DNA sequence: TGTGCCAGCAGCTCGGCGGGGGGCGAGCAGTACTTC. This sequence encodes CASSSAGGEQYF. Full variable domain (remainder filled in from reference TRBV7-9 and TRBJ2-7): DTGVSQNPRHKITKRGQNVTFRCDPISEHNRLYWYRQTLGQGPEFLTYFQNEAQLEKSRLLSDRFSAERPKGSFSTLEIQRTEQGDSAMYLCASSSAGGEQYFGPGTRLTVT.

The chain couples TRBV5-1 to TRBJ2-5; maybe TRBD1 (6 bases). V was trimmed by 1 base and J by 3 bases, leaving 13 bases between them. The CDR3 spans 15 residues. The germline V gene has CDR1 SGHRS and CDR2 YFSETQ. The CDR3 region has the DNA TGCGCCAGCAGCTTGACCGGGACAACTGAAGAGACCCAGTACTTC. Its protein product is CASSLTGTTEETQYF.

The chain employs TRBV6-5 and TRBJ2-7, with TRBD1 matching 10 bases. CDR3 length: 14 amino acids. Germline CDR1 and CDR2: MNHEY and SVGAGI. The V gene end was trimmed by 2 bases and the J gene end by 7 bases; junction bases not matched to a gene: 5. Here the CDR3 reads CASSYRGQGGEQYF. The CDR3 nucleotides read TGTGCCAGCAGTTACCGAGGACAGGGGGGTGAGCAGTACTTC.

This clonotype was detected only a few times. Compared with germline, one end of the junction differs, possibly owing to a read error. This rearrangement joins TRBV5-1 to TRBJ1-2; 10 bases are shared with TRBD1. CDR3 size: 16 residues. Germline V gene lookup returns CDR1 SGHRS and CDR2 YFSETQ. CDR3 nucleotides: TGCGCCAGCAGCCAAACCGGGACAGGGGCCATCTATGGCTACATTTTC. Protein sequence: CASSQTGTGAIYGYIF. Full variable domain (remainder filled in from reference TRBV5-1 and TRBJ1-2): KAGVTQTPRYLIKTRGQQVTLSCSPISGHRSVSWYQQTPGQGLQFLFEYFSETQRNKGNFPGRFSGRQFSNSRSEMNVSTLELGDSALYLCASSQTGTGAIYGYIFGSGTRLTVV.

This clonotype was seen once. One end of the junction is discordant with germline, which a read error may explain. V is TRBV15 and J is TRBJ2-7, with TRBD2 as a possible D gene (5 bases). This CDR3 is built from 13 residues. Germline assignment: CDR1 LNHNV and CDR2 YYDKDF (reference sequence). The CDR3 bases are TGTGCCACCAGGGGAGATAGTCTCTACGAGCAGAACTTC. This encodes CATRGDSLYEQNF.

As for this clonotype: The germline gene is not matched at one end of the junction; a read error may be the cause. DNA for the CDR3: TGTGGCAGCAGCCTAAATGCCAATGAGCAGCCCTTC. This encodes CGSSLNANEQPF. The rearrangement joins TRBV11-3 to TRBJ2-1; D ambiguous. This CDR3 contains 12 residues. CDR1 and CDR2 (germline): SGHNT, YENEEA.

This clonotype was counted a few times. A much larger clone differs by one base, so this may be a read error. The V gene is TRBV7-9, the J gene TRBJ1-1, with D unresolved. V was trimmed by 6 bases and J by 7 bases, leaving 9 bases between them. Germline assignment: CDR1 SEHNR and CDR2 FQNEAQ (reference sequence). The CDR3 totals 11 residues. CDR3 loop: CASSHGYEAFF. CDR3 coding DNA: TGTGCCAGCAGTCACGGGTATGAAGCTTTCTTT.